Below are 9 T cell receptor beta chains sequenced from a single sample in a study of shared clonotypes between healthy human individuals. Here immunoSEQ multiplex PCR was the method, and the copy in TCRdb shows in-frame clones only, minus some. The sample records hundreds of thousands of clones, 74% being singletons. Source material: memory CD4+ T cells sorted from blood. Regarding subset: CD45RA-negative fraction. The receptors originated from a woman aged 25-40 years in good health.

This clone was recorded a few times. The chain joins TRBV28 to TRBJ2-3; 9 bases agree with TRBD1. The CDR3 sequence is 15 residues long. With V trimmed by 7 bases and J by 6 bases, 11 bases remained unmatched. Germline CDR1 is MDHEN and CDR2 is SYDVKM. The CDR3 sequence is CASTSRTGASDTQYF. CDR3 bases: TGTGCCAGCACCTCCCGGACAGGGGCATCGGATACGCAGTATTTT.

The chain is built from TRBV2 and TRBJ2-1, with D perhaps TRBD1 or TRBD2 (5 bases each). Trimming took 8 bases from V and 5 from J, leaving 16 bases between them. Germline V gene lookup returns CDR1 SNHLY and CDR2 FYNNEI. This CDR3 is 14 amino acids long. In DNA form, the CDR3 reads TGTGCCAGCGTTTGGGGGATTGAGGACAATGAGCAGTTCTTC. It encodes CASVWGIEDNEQFF.

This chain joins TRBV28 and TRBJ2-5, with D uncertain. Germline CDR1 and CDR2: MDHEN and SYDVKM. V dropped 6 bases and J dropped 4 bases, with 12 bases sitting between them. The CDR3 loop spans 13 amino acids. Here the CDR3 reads CASRNGIRETQYF. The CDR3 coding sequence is TGTGCCAGCAGAAACGGAATTCGAGAGACCCAGTACTTC.

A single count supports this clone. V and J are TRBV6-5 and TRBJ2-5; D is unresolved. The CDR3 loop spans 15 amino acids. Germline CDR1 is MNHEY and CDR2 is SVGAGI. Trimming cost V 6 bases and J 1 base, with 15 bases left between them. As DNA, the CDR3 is TGTGCCAGCAGACGCAGTTTGGCCTCCCAAGAGACCCAGTACTTC. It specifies CASRRSLASQETQYF.

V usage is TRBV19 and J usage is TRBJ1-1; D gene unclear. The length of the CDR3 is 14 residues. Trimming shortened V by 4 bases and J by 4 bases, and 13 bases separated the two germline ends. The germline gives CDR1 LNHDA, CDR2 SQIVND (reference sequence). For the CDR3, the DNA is TGTGCCAGTAGTACCCAAAGGAGCGCCACTGAAGCTTTCTTT. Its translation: CASSTQRSATEAFF.

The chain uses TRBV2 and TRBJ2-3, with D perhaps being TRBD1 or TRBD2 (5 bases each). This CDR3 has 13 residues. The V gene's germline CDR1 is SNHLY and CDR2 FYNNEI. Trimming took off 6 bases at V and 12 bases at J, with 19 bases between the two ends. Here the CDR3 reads CASRGESRSIQYF. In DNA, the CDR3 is TGTGCCAGCAGGGGGGAGTCTCGTTCTATACAGTATTTT.

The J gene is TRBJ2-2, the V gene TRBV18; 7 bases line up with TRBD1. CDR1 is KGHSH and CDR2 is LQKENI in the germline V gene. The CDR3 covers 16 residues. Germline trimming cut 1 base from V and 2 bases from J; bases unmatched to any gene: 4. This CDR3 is CASSPRTGVNTGELFF. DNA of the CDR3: TGTGCCAGCTCACCACGCACAGGGGTAAACACCGGGGAGCTGTTTTTT.

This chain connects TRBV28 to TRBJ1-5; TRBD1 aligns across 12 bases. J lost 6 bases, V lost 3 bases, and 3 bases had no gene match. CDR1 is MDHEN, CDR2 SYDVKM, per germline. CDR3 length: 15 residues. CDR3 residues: CASSFGTGGTQPQHF. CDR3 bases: TGTGCCAGCAGTTTTGGGACAGGGGGCACTCAGCCCCAGCATTTT.

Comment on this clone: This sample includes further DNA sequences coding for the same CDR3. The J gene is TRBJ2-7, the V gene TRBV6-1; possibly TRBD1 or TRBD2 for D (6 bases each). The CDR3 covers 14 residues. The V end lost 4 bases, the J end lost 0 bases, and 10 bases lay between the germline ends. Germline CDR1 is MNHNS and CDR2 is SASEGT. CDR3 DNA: TGTGCCAGCAGTGGGAGGGGGAGCTCCTACGAGCAGTACTTC. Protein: CASSGRGSSYEQYF.